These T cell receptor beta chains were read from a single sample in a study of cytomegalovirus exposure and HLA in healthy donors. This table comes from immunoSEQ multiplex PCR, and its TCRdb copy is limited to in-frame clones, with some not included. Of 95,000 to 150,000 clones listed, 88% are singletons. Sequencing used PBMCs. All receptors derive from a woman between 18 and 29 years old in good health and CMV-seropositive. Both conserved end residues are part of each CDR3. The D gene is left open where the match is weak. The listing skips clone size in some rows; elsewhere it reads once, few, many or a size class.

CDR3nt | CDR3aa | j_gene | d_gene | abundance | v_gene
TGTGCCAGCAGCCTATCTACCCCCATAGGCTACACCTTC | CASSLSTPIGYTF | TRBJ1-2 | NA | NA | TRBV6-5
TGTGCCAGCAGCGTAGGCGGGGGCAGTGACAATGAGCAGTTCTTC | CASSVGGGSDNEQFF | TRBJ2-1 | NA | NA | TRBV9
TGTGCCAGCAGCTTGGTTTTGGGCAGGGCGAACACTGAAGCTTTCTTT | CASSLVLGRANTEAFF | TRBJ1-1 | NA | NA | TRBV5-6
TGTGCCAGCAGCCAAGTGGGATCAGGACAGGTTAACTACGAGCAGTACTTC | CASSQVGSGQVNYEQYF | TRBJ2-7 | TRBD1 | NA | TRBV14
TGTGCCACCACTAGTGAGCCAACTCTAGCCACTGAAGCTTTCTTT | CATTSEPTLATEAFF | TRBJ1-1 | NA | NA | TRBV15
TGCGCCAGCACCGTGTTTGGAGGAACCCTAATAGACTACACCTTC | CASTVFGGTLIDYTF | TRBJ1-2 | NA | NA | TRBV5-1
TGTGCCAGTACCAGAAACACTGAAGCTTTCTTT | CASTRNTEAFF | TRBJ1-1 | NA | NA | TRBV19
TGTGCCAGCTCACCGGGGGGACAGCAAAAGACCCAGTACTTC | CASSPGGQQKTQYF | TRBJ2-5 | NA | NA | TRBV18
TGTGCCAGCAGTCAGCTAGCGGGAGTAGATACGCAGTATTTT | CASSQLAGVDTQYF | TRBJ2-3 | TRBD2 | NA | TRBV6-5
TGTGCCAGCACTGGGCGCCAGACAGATACGCAGTATTTT | CASTGRQTDTQYF | TRBJ2-3 | NA | NA | TRBV2
TGTGCCAGCAGCGGGGGGACAGGTTTTACCGGGGAGCTGTTTTTT | CASSGGTGFTGELFF | TRBJ2-2 | TRBD1 | NA | TRBV9
TGTGCCAGCACCATAACGGTTGATACGCAGTATTTT | CASTITVDTQYF | TRBJ2-3 | NA | NA | TRBV2
TGTGCCAGTAGTACTTCCCGGAACACTGAAGCTTTCTTT | CASSTSRNTEAFF | TRBJ1-1 | NA | NA | TRBV19
TGTGCCAGCAGTCGGACAGGGGGAAGTGGCGAGCAGTACTTC | CASSRTGGSGEQYF | TRBJ2-7 | TRBD1 | NA | TRBV28
TGCGCCAGCAGCCAAGGGACAGAGAGCTCCTACGAGCAGTACTTC | CASSQGTESSYEQYF | TRBJ2-7 | NA | once | TRBV4-3
TGTGCCACCAGCAGAGATTTGGGGGGGATCTCCTACAATGAGCAGTTCTTC | CATSRDLGGISYNEQFF | TRBJ2-1 | TRBD2 | few | TRBV15
TGTGCCAGCAGCTTAGAGGGACTAGCGCGATACAATGAGCAGTTCTTC | CASSLEGLARYNEQFF | TRBJ2-1 | TRBD2 | NA | TRBV11-3
TGTGCCAGCAGGGATCAGGGAAAGGATGGCTACACCTTC | CASRDQGKDGYTF | TRBJ1-2 | NA | few | TRBV6-6
TGTGCCACCAGCAGAGCATCAACAGGGCAGGGTGGCTACACCTTC | CATSRASTGQGGYTF | TRBJ1-2 | NA | NA | TRBV15
TGCGCCAGCAGCCAAGAGAAGGGGCACGGCTACACCTTC | CASSQEKGHGYTF | TRBJ1-2 | NA | NA | TRBV4-1
TGTGCCAGCAGCCACAGGGGGCGCGGGGACGAGCAGTACTTC | CASSHRGRGDEQYF | TRBJ2-7 | TRBD1 | NA | TRBV7-9
TGTGCCAGCAGCCAAGCAGGAAACACCATATATTTT | CASSQAGNTIYF | TRBJ1-3 | NA | NA | TRBV14
TGTGCCAGCAGCCGGGGGGGCCTCATAGATACGCAGTATTTT | CASSRGGLIDTQYF | TRBJ2-3 | TRBD2 | NA | TRBV5-6
TGTGCCAGCAGCGCACCCGGGACAGAGGCAGATACGCAGTATTTT | CASSAPGTEADTQYF | TRBJ2-3 | TRBD1 | NA | TRBV11-3
TGTGCCAGCAGCTTTCAAGAGGTCCCGGGGGAGCAGTACTTC | CASSFQEVPGEQYF | TRBJ2-7 | NA | NA | TRBV13
TGTGCCTGGAGTGCCTTGGGAGCTTCGGGCAATGAGCAGTTCTTC | CAWSALGASGNEQFF | TRBJ2-1 | NA | once | TRBV30
TGTGCCAGCAGCTTTTCTAGGGGGGAGACCCAGTACTTC | CASSFSRGETQYF | TRBJ2-5 | NA | NA | TRBV7-3
TGTGCCAGCAGGCCCGGGACTAGCGGATACAATGAGCAGTTCTTC | CASRPGTSGYNEQFF | TRBJ2-1 | TRBD2 | NA | TRBV27
TGTGCCAGCACCATCTTTCGGACAGGGTACTACGAGCAGTACTTC | CASTIFRTGYYEQYF | TRBJ2-7 | TRBD1 | NA | TRBV5-6
TGTGCCAGCAGCGTCGAGGGGGCGAACACCGGGGAGCTGTTTTTT | CASSVEGANTGELFF | TRBJ2-2 | NA | NA | TRBV9
TGTGCCAGTAGTCCCATCGACAGGGACAACTATGGCTACACCTTC | CASSPIDRDNYGYTF | TRBJ1-2 | TRBD1 | NA | TRBV19
TGTGCCAGCAGTACCGGCCGGGGGTATGGCTACACCTTC | CASSTGRGYGYTF | TRBJ1-2 | NA | NA | TRBV6-5
TGTGCCAGCAGTCCAAGGGAGAACTATGGCTACACCTTC | CASSPRENYGYTF | TRBJ1-2 | NA | NA | TRBV28
TGCAGCGTTGAAGCAGGCAGGGGCTATGGCTACACCTTC | CSVEAGRGYGYTF | TRBJ1-2 | NA | NA | TRBV29-1
TGTGCCAGCTCACCACAGGTTGGCAGGATGAACACTGAAGCTTTCTTT | CASSPQVGRMNTEAFF | TRBJ1-1 | NA | NA | TRBV18
TGTGCCAGCAGCTCCTCCCCCGGGAACACTGAAGCTTTCTTT | CASSSSPGNTEAFF | TRBJ1-1 | NA | NA | TRBV7-3
TGCGCCAGCAGTCCCCTTGGACTAGCGGGAGGGGAGCAGTTCTTC | CASSPLGLAGGEQFF | TRBJ2-1 | TRBD2 | once | TRBV10-2
TGTGCCAGCAGCTGGCGGAATCAGCCCCAGCATTTT | CASSWRNQPQHF | TRBJ1-5 | NA | NA | TRBV7-9
TGCGCCAGCACTCCCGGTGGGACTTACTACAATGAGCAGTTCTTC | CASTPGGTYYNEQFF | TRBJ2-1 | NA | once | TRBV5-1
TGTGCCAGCAGCTCGGGAGGGTCGAACACTGAAGCTTTCTTT | CASSSGGSNTEAFF | TRBJ1-1 | NA | NA | TRBV11-3